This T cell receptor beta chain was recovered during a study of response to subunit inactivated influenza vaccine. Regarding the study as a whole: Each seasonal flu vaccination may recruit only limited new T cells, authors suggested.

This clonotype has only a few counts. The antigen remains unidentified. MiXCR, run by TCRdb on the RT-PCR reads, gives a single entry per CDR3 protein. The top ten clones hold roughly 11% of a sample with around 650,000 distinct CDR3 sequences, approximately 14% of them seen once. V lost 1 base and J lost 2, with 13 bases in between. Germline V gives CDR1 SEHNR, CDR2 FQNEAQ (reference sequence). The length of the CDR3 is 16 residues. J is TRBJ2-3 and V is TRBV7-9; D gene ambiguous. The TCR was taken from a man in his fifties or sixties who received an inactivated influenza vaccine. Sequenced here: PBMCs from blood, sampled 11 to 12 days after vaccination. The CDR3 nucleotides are TGTGCCAGCAGCTTAGATGCTCTCGCAGACACAGATACGCAGTATTTT. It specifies CASSLDALADTDTQYF.